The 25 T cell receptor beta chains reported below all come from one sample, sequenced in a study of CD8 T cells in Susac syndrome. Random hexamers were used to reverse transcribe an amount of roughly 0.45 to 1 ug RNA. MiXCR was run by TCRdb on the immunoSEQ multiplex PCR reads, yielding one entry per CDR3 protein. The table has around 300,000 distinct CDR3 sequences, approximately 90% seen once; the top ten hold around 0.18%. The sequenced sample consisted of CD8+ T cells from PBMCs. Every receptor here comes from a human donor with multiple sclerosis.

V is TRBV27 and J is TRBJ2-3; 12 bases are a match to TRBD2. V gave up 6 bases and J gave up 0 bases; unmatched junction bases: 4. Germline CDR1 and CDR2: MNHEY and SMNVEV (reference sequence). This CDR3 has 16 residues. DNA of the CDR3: TGTGCCAGCAGACTAGGACTAGCGGGGAGCACAGATACGCAGTATTTT. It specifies CASRLGLAGSTDTQYF.

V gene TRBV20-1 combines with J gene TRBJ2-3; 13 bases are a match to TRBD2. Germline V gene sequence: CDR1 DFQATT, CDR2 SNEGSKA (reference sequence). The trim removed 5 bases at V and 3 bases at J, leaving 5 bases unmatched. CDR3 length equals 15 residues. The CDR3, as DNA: TGCAGTGCTCACGGGACTAGCGGGATTACAGATACGCAGTATTTT. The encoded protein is CSAHGTSGITDTQYF.

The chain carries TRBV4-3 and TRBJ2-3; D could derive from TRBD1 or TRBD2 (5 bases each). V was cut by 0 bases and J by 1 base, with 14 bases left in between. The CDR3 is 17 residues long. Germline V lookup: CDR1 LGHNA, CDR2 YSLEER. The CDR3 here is CASSQEGLRGGTDTQYF. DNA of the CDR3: TGCGCCAGCAGCCAAGAAGGTTTGAGGGGAGGCACAGATACGCAGTATTTT.

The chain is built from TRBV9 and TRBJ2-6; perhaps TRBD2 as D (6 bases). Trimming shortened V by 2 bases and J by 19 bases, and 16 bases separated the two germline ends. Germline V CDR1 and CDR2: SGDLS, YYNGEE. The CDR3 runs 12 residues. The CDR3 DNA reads TGTGCCAGCAGCGTGGAGCCCGGGGGAATTACTTTC. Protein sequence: CASSVEPGGITF.

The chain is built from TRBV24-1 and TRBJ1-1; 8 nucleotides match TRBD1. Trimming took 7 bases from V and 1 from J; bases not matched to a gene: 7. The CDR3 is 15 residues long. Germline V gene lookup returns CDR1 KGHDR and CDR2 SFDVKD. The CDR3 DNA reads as TGTGCCACCAGGACGACAGGGGCAGGGAACACTGAAGCTTTCTTT. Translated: CATRTTGAGNTEAFF.

CDR3 in amino acids: CAGGQGRTGGTEAFF. DNA for the CDR3: TGTGCCGGAGGACAGGGGCGCACAGGTGGCACTGAAGCTTTCTTT. This chain uses TRBV30 with TRBJ1-1; 9 bases line up with TRBD1. Per the germline V gene, CDR1 is GTSNPN and CDR2 is SVGIG (reference sequence). The length of the CDR3 is 15 residues. Trimming at V came to 8 bases and at J to 4 bases, leaving 14 bases not matched to a gene.

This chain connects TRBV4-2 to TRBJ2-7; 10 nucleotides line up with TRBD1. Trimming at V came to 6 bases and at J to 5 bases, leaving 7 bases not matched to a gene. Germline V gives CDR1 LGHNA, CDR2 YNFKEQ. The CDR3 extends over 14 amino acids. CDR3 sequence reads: CASSRQGASNEQYF. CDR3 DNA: TGTGCCAGCAGTCGACAGGGGGCTTCAAACGAGCAGTACTTC.

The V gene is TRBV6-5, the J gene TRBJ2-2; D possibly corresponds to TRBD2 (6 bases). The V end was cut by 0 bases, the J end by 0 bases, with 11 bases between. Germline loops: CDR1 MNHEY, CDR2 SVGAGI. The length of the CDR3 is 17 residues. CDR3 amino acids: CASSYSWEAANTGELFF. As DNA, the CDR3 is TGTGCCAGCAGTTACTCGTGGGAGGCCGCGAACACCGGGGAGCTGTTTTTT.

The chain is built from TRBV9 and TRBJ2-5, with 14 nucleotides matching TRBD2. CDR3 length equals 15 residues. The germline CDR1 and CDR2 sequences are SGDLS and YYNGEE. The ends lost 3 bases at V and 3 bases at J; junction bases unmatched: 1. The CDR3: CASSEGLAGEETQYF. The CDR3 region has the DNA TGTGCCAGCAGCGAGGGACTAGCGGGGGAAGAGACCCAGTACTTC.

DNA for the CDR3: TGTGCCAGCAGTTTTATGAACCTCCTACGACCTGGGGAGCAGTACTTC. It specifies CASSFMNLLRPGEQYF. The gene calls are TRBV28 and TRBJ2-7; D uncertain. V lost 3 bases and J 7 bases, leaving 22 bases between the germline ends. The CDR3 contains 16 residues. Germline loops: CDR1 MDHEN, CDR2 SYDVKM. The variable domain in full, with the rest retrieved from reference TRBV28 and TRBJ2-7, is DVKVTQSSRYLVKRTGEKVFLECVQDMDHENMFWYRQDPGLGLRLIYFSYDVKMKEKGDIPEGYSVSREKKERFSLILESASTNQTSMYLCASSFMNLLRPGEQYFGPGTRLTVT.

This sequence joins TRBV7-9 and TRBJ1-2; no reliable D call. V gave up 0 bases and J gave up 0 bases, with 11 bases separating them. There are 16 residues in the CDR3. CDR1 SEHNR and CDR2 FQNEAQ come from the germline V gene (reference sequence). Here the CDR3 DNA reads TGTGCCAGCAGCTTAGCCGGGGAGGACGCTAACTATGGCTACACCTTC. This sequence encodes CASSLAGEDANYGYTF. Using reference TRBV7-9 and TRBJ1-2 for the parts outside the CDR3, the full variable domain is DTGVSQNPRHKITKRGQNVTFRCDPISEHNRLYWYRQTLGQGPEFLTYFQNEAQLEKSRLLSDRFSAERPKGSFSTLEIQRTEQGDSAMYLCASSLAGEDANYGYTFGSGTRLTVV.

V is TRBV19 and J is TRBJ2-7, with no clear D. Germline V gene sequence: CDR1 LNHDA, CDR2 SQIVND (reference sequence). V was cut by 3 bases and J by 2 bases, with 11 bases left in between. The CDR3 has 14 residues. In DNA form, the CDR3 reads TGTGCCAGTAGTATGGGGAACGGTCCCTACGAGCAGTACTTC. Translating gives CASSMGNGPYEQYF.

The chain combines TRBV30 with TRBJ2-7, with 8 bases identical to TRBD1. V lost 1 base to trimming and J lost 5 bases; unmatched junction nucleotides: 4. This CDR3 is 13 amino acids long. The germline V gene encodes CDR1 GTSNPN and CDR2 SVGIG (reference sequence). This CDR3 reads CAWSDGQGNEQYF. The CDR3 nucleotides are TGTGCCTGGAGTGACGGACAGGGCAACGAGCAGTACTTC. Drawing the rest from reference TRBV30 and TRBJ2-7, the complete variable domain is SQTIHQWPATLVQPVGSPLSLECTVEGTSNPNLYWYRQAAGRGLQLLFYSVGIGQISSEVPQNLSASRPQDRQFILSSKKLLLSDSGFYLCAWSDGQGNEQYFGPGTRLTVT.

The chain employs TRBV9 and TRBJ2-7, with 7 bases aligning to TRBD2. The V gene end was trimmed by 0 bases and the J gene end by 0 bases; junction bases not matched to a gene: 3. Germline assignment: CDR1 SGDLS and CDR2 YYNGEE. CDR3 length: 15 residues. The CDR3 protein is CASSVVAGASYEQYF. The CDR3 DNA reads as TGTGCCAGCAGCGTAGTGGCGGGAGCCTCCTACGAGCAGTACTTC. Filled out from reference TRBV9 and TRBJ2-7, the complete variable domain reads DSGVTQTPKHLITATGQRVTLRCSPRSGDLSVYWYQQSLDQGLQFLIQYYNGEERAKGNILERFSAQQFPDLHSELNLSSLELGDSALYFCASSVVAGASYEQYFGPGTRLTVT.

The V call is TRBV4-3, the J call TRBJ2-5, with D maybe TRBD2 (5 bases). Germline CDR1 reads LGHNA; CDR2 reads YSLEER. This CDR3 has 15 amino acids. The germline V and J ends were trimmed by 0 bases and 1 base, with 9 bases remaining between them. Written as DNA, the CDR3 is TGCGCCAGCAGCCAAGAGGTTCTAGCCCAAGAGACCCAGTACTTC. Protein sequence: CASSQEVLAQETQYF.

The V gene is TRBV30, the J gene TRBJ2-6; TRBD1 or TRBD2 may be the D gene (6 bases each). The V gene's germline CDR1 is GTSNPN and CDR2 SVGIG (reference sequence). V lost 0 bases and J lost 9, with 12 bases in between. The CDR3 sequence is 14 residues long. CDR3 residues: CAWSVIQGLNVLTF. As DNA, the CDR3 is TGTGCCTGGAGTGTAATACAGGGACTCAACGTCCTGACTTTC.

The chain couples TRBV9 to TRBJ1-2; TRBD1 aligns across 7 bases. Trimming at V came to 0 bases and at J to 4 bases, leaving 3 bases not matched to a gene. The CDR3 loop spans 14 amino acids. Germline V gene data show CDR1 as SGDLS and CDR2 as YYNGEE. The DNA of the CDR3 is TGTGCCAGCAGCGTAGTTGGGACAGCCTATGGCTACACCTTC. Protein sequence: CASSVVGTAYGYTF.

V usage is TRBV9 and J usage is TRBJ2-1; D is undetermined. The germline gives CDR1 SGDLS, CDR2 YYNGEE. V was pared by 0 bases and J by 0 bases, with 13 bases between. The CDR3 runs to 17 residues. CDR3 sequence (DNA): TGTGCCAGCAGCGTAGTTGACGCAACGAGCTCCTACAATGAGCAGTTCTTC. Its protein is CASSVVDATSSYNEQFF.

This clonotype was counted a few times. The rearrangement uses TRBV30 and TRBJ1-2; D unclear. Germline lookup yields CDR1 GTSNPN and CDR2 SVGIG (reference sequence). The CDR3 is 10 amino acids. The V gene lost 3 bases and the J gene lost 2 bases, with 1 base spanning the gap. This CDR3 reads CAWRNYGYTF. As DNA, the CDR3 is TGTGCCTGGAGGAACTATGGCTACACCTTC.

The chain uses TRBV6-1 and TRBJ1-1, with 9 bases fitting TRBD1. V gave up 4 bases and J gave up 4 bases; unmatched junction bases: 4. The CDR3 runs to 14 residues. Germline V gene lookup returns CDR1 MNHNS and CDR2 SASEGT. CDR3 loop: CASSVDRGGTEAFF. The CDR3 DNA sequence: TGTGCCAGCAGTGTGGACAGGGGCGGCACTGAAGCTTTCTTT.

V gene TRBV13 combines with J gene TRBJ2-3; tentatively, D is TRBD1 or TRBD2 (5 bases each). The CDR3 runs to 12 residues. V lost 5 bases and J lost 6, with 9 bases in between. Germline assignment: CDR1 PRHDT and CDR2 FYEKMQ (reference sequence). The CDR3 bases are TGTGCCAGCAGCCGGGACCCGGATACGCAGTATTTT. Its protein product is CASSRDPDTQYF.

As DNA, the CDR3 is TGTGCCAGCATCCCCGGGGGACTAGCGGGAGGGGGAGACAATGAGCAGTTCTTC. Encoded protein: CASIPGGLAGGGDNEQFF. The rearrangement uses TRBV12-3 or TRBV12-4 and TRBJ2-1; 16 bases are shared with TRBD2. After removal of 7 bases from V and 5 bases from J, the junction contained 11 bases not matched to a gene. This CDR3 region has 18 residues.

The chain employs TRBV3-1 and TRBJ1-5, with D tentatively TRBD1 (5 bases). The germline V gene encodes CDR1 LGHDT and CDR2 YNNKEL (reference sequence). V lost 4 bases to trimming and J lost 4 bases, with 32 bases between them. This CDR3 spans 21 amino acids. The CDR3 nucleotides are TGTGCCAGCAGCCCTAGGGGCCGTCCGGAGGACAACCCCCCAGTGAATCAGCCCCAGCATTTT. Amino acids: CASSPRGRPEDNPPVNQPQHF.

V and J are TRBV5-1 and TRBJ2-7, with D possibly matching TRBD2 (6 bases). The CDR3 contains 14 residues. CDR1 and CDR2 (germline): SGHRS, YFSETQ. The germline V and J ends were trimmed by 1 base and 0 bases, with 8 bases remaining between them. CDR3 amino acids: CASSLMGGSYEQYF. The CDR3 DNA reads TGCGCCAGCAGCTTGATGGGGGGCTCCTACGAGCAGTACTTC.

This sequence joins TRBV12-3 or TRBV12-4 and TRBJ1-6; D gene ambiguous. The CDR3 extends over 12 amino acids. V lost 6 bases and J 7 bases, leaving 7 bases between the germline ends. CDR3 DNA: TGTGCCAGCAGACAGACCAATTCACCCCTCCACTTT. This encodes CASRQTNSPLHF.